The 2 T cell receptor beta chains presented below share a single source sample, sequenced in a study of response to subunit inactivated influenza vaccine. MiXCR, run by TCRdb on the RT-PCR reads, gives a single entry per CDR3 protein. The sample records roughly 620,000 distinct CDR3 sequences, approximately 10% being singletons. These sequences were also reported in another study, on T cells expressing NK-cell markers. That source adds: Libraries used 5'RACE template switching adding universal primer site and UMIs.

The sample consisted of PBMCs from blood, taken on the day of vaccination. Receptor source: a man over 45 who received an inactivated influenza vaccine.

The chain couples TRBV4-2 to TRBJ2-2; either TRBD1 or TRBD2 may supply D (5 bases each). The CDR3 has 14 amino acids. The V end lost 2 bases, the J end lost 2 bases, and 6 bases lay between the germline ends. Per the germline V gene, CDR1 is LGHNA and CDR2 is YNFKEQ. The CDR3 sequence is CASSQRDNTGELFF. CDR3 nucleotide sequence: TGTGCCAGCAGCCAAAGGGACAACACCGGGGAGCTGTTTTTT.

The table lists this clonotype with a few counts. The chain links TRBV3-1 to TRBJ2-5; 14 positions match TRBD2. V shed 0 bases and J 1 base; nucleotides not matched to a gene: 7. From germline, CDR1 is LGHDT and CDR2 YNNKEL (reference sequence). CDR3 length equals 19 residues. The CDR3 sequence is CASSQETLGLAGGQETQYF. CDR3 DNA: TGTGCCAGCAGCCAAGAGACCCTCGGACTAGCGGGGGGCCAAGAGACCCAGTACTTC.